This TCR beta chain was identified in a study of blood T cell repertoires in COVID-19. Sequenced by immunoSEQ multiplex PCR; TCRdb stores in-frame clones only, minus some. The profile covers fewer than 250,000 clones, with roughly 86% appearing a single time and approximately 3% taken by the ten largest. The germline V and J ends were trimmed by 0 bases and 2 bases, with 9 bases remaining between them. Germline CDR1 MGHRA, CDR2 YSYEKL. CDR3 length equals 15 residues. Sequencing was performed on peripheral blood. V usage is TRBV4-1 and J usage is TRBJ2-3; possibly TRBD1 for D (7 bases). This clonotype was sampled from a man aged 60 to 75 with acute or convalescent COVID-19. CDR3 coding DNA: TGCGCCAGCAGCCAAGACAGGGGGGTCACAGATACGCAGTATTTT. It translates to CASSQDRGVTDTQYF.